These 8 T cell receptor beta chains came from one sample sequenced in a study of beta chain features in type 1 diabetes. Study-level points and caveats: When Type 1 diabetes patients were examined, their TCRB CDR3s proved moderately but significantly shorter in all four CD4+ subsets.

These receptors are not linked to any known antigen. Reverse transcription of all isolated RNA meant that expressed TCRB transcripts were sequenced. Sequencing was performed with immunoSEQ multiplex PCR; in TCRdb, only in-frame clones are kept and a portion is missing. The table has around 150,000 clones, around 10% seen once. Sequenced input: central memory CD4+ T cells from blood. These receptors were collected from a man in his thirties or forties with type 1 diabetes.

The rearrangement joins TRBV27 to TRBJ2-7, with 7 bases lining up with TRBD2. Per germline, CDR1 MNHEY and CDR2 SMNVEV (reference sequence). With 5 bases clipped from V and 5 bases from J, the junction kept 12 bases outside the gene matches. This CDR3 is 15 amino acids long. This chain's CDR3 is CASSSRRGSLHEQYF. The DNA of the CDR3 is TGTGCCAGCAGTAGCCGACGCGGGAGCTTGCACGAGCAGTACTTC.

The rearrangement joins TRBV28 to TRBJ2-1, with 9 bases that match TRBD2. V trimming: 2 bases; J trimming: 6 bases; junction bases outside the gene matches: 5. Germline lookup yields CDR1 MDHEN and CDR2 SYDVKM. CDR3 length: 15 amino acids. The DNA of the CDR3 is TGTGCCAGCAGTTTACAGCGGGAGGAGGGCAATGAGCAGTTCTTC. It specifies CASSLQREEGNEQFF.

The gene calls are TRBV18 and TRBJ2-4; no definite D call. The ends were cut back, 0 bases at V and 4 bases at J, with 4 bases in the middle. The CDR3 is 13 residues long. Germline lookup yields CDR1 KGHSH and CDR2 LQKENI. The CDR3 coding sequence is TGTGCCAGCTCACCACCGTCTAAAAACATTCAGTACTTC. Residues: CASSPPSKNIQYF.

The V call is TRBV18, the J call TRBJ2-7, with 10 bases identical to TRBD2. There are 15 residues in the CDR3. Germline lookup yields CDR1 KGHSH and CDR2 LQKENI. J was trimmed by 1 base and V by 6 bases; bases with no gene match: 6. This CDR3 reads CASSSGTSVSYEQYF. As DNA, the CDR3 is TGTGCCAGCTCGTCCGGGACTAGCGTGTCCTACGAGCAGTACTTC.

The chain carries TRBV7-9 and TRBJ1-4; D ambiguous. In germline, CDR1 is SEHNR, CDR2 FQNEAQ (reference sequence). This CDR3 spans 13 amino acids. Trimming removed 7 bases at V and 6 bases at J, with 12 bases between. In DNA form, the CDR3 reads TGTGCCAGCACCAGAGGGTCTCATGAAAAACTGTTTTTT. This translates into CASTRGSHEKLFF.

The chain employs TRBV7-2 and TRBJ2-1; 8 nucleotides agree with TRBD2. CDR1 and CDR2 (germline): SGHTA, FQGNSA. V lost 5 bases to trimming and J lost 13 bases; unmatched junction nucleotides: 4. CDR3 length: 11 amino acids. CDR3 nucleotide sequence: TGTGCCAGCAGCCGGACTAGCTCTCAGTTCTTC. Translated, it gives CASSRTSSQFF. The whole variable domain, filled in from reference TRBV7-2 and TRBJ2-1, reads GAGVSQSPSNKVTEKGKDVELRCDPISGHTALYWYRQSLGQGLEFLIYFQGNSAPDKSGLPSDRFSAERTGGSVSTLTIQRTQQEDSAVYLCASSRTSSQFFGPGTRLTVL.

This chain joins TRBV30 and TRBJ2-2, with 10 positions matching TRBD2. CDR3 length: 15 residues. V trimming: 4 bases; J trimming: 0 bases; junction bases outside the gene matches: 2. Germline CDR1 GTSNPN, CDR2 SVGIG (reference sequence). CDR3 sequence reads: CAWKLAGANTGELFF. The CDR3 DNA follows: TGTGCCTGGAAGCTAGCGGGGGCGAACACCGGGGAGCTGTTTTTT.

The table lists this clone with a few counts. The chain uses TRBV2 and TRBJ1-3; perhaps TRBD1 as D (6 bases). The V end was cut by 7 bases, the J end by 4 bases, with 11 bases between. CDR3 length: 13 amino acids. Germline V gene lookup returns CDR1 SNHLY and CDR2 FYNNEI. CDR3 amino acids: CASNGQTGNTIYF. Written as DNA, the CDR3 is TGTGCCAGCAACGGACAGACGGGAAACACCATATATTTT.